The 3 T cell receptor beta chains given below trace back to one sample, sequenced in a study of blood T cells in healthy people across ages. A J-beta primer mix and a sample-barcoded 5' primer were used in a second PCR of roughly 7 to 12 cycles. TCRdb redid the calling of the 5' RACE reads with MiXCR, one entry per CDR3 protein. Of about 500,000 distinct CDR3 sequences listed, 24% are singletons. These data also featured in a second study, about T cells of mothers and their children.

The sequenced sample consisted of blood. The receptors shown here come from a boy aged 10-17 years in good health.

This clonotype has a handful of counts. The chain recombines TRBV6-2 or TRBV6-3 with TRBJ2-7, with D unclear. V was trimmed by 6 bases and J by 6 bases, leaving 15 bases between them. The CDR3 consists of 13 residues. The germline CDR1 and CDR2 sequences are MNHEY and SVGEGT. Here the CDR3 reads CASSQGTLGEQYF. Written as DNA, the CDR3 is TGTGCCAGCAGCCAAGGAACCCTGGGCGAGCAGTACTTC.

This clonotype was recorded a few times. The chain carries TRBV7-9 and TRBJ2-5, with D unresolved. The J call may be incorrect, as the DNA end agrees better with TRBJ2-7. There are 15 residues in the CDR3. CDR1 and CDR2 (germline): SEHNR, FQNEAQ (reference sequence). CDR3 nucleotide sequence: TGTGCCAGCAGCTTTACTCTAGGTGGCAGCTACGAGCAGTACTTC. This codes for CASSFTLGGSYEQYF.

This clonotype was seen a few times. A read error may account for a junction end that differs from germline. V and J are TRBV29-1 and TRBJ2-2; tentatively, D is TRBD1 (6 bases). This CDR3 comprises 12 residues. From germline, CDR1 is SQVTM and CDR2 ANQGSEA. As DNA, the CDR3 is TGCAGCGTGGAAGGGGGTTCCGGGGAGCTGTTTTTT. Protein: CSVEGGSGELFF.